This T cell receptor beta chain came from a study of T cell responses to AZD1222 COVID-19 vaccine. This CDR3 region has 16 residues. J was trimmed by 1 base and V by 2 bases; bases with no gene match: 1. The V gene's germline CDR1 is LNHDA and CDR2 SQIVND (reference sequence). Worth noting for this clone: Its antigen remains unknown.

Study-wide results and caveats: Mostly white British, mostly female donors; authors suggested clonal diversity may be underestimated. Seropositivity was recorded at baseline in only 6 or 7 AZD1222 recipients.

Profiled with immunoSEQ multiplex PCR; TCRdb holds only in-frame clones, not every one. The sample lists roughly 120,000 clones, 75% to 90% occurring once. Sequencing used peripheral blood, obtained 28 days after the second AZD1222 dose. The sequence derives from an adult who received the AZD1222 COVID-19 vaccine. The V call is TRBV19, the J call TRBJ1-5; 11 bases map to TRBD1. The CDR3, as DNA: TGTGCCAGTAGTATAAGGGACAGGGGGAGCAATCAGCCCCAGCATTTT. Encoded protein: CASSIRDRGSNQPQHF.